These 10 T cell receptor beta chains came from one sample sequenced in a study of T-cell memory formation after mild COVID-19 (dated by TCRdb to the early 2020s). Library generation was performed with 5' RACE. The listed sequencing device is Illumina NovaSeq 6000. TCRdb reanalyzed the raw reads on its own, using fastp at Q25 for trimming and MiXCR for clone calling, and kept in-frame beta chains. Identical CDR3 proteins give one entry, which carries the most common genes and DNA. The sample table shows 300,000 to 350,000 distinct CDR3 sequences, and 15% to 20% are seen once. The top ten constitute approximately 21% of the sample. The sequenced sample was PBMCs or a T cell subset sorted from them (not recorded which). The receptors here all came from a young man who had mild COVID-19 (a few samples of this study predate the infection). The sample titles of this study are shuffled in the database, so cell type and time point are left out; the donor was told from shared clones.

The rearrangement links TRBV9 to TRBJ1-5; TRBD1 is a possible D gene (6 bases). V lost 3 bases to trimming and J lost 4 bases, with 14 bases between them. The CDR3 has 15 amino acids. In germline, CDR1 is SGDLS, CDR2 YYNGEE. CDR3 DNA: TGTGCCAGCAGCGAATACAGGGACGGGAATCAGCCCCAGCATTTT. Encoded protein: CASSEYRDGNQPQHF.

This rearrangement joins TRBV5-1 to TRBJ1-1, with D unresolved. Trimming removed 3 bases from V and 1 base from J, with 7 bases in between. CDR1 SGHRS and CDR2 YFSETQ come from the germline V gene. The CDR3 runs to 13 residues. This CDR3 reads CASSSDQNTEAFF. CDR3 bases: TGCGCCAGCAGCTCCGACCAGAACACTGAAGCTTTCTTT.

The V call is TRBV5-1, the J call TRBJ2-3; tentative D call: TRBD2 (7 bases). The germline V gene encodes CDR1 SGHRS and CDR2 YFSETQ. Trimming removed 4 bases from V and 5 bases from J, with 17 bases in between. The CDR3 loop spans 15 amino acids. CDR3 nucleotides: TGCGCCAGCAGCGACTCGGGGGGCCCTGAAGATACGCAGTATTTT. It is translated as CASSDSGGPEDTQYF.

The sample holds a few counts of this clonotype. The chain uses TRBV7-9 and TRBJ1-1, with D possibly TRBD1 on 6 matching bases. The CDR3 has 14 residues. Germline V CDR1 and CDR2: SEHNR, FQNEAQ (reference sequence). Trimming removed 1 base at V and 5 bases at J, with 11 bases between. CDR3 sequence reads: CASSLGPRGTEAFF. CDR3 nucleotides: TGTGCCAGCAGCTTAGGTCCCAGGGGTACTGAAGCTTTCTTT.

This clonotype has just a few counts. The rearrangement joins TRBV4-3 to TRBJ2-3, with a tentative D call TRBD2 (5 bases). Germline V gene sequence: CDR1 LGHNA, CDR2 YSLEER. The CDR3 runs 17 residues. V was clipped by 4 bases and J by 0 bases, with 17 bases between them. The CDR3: CASSPRSGRGSTDTQYF. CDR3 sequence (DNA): TGCGCCAGCAGCCCTCGAAGCGGACGGGGAAGCACAGATACGCAGTATTTT.

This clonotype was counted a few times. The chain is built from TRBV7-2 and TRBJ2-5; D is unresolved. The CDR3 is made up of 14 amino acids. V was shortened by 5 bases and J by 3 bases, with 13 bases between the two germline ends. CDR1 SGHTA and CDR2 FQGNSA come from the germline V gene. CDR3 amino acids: CASSTTLQKETQYF. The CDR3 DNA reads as TGTGCCAGCAGCACGACTCTTCAAAAAGAGACCCAGTACTTC.

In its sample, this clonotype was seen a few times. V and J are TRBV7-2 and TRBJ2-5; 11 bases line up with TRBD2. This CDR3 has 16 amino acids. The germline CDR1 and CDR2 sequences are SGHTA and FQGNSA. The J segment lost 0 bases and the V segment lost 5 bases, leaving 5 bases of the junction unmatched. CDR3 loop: CASSPTGLADQETQYF. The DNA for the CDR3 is TGTGCCAGCAGCCCCACGGGACTAGCGGACCAAGAGACCCAGTACTTC.

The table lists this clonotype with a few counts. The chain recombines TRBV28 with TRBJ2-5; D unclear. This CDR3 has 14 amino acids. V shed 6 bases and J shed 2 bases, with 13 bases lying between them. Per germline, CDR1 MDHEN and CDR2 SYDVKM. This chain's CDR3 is CASSPLDTQETQYF. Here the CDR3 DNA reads TGTGCCAGCAGCCCCCTTGACACTCAAGAGACCCAGTACTTC.

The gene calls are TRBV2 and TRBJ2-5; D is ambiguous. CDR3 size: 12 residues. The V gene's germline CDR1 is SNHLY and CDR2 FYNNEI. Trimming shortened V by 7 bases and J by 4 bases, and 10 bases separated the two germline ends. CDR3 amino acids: CASTVLIETQYF. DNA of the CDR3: TGTGCCAGCACGGTTCTAATAGAGACCCAGTACTTC.

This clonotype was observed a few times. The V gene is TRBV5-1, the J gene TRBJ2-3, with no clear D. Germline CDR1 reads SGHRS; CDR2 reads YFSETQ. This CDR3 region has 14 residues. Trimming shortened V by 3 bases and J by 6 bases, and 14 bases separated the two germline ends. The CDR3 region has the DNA TGCGCCAGCAGCTCCGACTCCGGGTGGGATACGCAGTATTTT. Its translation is CASSSDSGWDTQYF.